Given below is one T cell receptor (beta chain) in context. Its antigen remains unidentified. This table comes from immunoSEQ multiplex PCR, and its TCRdb copy is limited to in-frame clones, with some not included. The sample has over 85,000 clones; roughly 76% are singletons. Trimming at V came to 0 bases and at J to 6 bases, leaving 5 bases not matched to a gene. The CDR3 sequence is 16 residues long. CDR1 is SGHNT and CDR2 is YYREEE in the germline V gene (reference sequence). This sample is drawn from a study of PD-1 blockade in classical Hodgkin lymphoma. Notes on the study in general: Individuals initiating nivolumab under 1 year after ASCT were excluded. Diminished baseline TCR diversity has been reported in newly diagnosed patients relative to healthy donors. Still unresolved is the cause of the repertoire differences, which may be disease activity or prior therapy.

Exposure to brentuximab vedotin varied, and each patient had relapsed following autologous stem cell transplantation. The source of this sequence is a human donor with classical Hodgkin lymphoma. V is TRBV5-4 and J is TRBJ2-7; 14 bases map to TRBD2. The starting material was peripheral blood mononuclear cells (PBMCs), obtained before the second cycle of nivolumab. In DNA, the CDR3 is TGTGCCAGCAGCTTGGTTGGGACTAGCGGGAGCCGCGAGCAGTACTTC. Amino acids: CASSLVGTSGSREQYF.